This note documents a single T cell receptor (beta chain) sequence. Original data processing: Amplification of reference gene primers was used by the study to estimate nucleated cell counts. The repertoire was sequenced with immunoSEQ multiplex PCR; TCRdb's copy has only in-frame clones and lacks some. The V and J calls and clone size are taken from that table; D and trimming were inferred from the DNA. The sample contains around 200,000 clones, 85% to 90% of which appear only once. Cohort 3 recovery required two negative PCRs, clearance, or symptom resolution. These data belong to a study of blood T cell repertoires in COVID-19. V shed 5 bases and J shed 1 base, with 18 bases lying between them. The V gene's germline CDR1 is MDHEN and CDR2 SYDVKM. The CDR3 spans 16 residues.

J is TRBJ2-7 and V is TRBV28; TRBD2 is a possible D gene (5 bases). The receptor was derived from a man aged 25-45 years who had recovered from COVID-19. The material sequenced was PBMCs or T cells enriched from blood (not recorded which). CDR3 in DNA: TGTGCCAGCAGTCCGAGCGGAACAATGTTTTCCTACGAGCAGTACTTC. It translates to CASSPSGTMFSYEQYF.